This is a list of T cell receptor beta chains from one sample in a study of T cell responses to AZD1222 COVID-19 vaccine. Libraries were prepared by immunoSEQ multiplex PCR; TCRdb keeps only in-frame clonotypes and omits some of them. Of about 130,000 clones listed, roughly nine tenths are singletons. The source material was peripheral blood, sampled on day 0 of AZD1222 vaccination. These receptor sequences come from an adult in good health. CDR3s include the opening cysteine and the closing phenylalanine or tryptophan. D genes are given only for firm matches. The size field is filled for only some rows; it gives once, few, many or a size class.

CDR3 DNA: TGCGCCAGCAGCTTGATGGCTAGCGGTGAGACCCAGTACTTC
CDR3 protein: CASSLMASGETQYF
clone size: NA
J gene: TRBJ2-5
V gene: TRBV5-1
D gene: TRBD2

CDR3 DNA: TGTGCCAGCAGCGACAGGGGCGGTCAGCCCCAGCATTTT
CDR3 protein: CASSDRGGQPQHF
clone size: few
J gene: TRBJ1-5
V gene: TRBV6-5
D gene: TRBD1

CDR3 DNA: TGTGCCAGCAGGACGACAGGGTCCAATGAGCAGTTCTTC
CDR3 protein: CASRTTGSNEQFF
clone size: once
J gene: TRBJ2-1
V gene: TRBV12-3/TRBV12-4
D gene: TRBD1

CDR3 DNA: TGTGCCAGCAGCTACGGGGGGGGAGAGGCTTTCTTT
CDR3 protein: CASSYGGGEAFF
clone size: NA
J gene: TRBJ1-1
V gene: TRBV12-3/TRBV12-4
D gene: NA

CDR3 DNA: TGTGCCAGCTTCCCGTCAAAGGTGCCGGGAGACTGGGCTTACGAGCAGTACTTC
CDR3 protein: CASFPSKVPGDWAYEQYF
clone size: NA
J gene: TRBJ2-7
V gene: TRBV12-1
D gene: NA

CDR3 DNA: TGTGCCTGCAAAGACTCTGGAAACACCATATATTTT
CDR3 protein: CACKDSGNTIYF
clone size: NA
J gene: TRBJ1-3
V gene: TRBV2
D gene: NA

CDR3 DNA: TGTGCCAGCAGCGTAGGGACCCGGGAGACCCAGTACTTC
CDR3 protein: CASSVGTRETQYF
clone size: NA
J gene: TRBJ2-5
V gene: TRBV5-5
D gene: NA

CDR3 DNA: TGTGCCAGCAGCCCCGGGACAGGGCAAGAGACAGGCTACACCTTC
CDR3 protein: CASSPGTGQETGYTF
clone size: NA
J gene: TRBJ1-2
V gene: TRBV5-4
D gene: TRBD1

CDR3 DNA: TGTGCCAGCAGCTTACCCTTTGCTAGCGGGAGGAGAAATGAGCAGTTCTTC
CDR3 protein: CASSLPFASGRRNEQFF
clone size: NA
J gene: TRBJ2-1
V gene: TRBV7-8
D gene: TRBD2

CDR3 DNA: TGTGCCAGCAGCCTTCTGAGACAGAACTACGAGCAGTACTTC
CDR3 protein: CASSLLRQNYEQYF
clone size: NA
J gene: TRBJ2-7
V gene: TRBV5-5
D gene: NA

CDR3 DNA: TGTGCCAGCAGCTTCTTGGGAGGGAGCGGGAACAATGAGCAGTTCTTC
CDR3 protein: CASSFLGGSGNNEQFF
clone size: NA
J gene: TRBJ2-1
V gene: TRBV7-3
D gene: TRBD2

CDR3 DNA: TGTGCCAGCCTGAGGGGTGGCACAGATACGCAGTATTTT
CDR3 protein: CASLRGGTDTQYF
clone size: once
J gene: TRBJ2-3
V gene: TRBV7-8
D gene: NA

CDR3 DNA: TGTGCCAGCAGCTTTAGCGGACCTTACAATGAGCAGTTCTTC
CDR3 protein: CASSFSGPYNEQFF
clone size: NA
J gene: TRBJ2-1
V gene: TRBV11-2
D gene: NA

CDR3 DNA: TGTGCCTCCCACGGGGCAGGTCAACGGGGGGAGACCCAGTACTTC
CDR3 protein: CASHGAGQRGETQYF
clone size: NA
J gene: TRBJ2-5
V gene: TRBV28
D gene: NA

CDR3 DNA: TGTGCCAGTAGTATATCCCAGGATCGCCGCCCCTACGAGCAGTACTTC
CDR3 protein: CASSISQDRRPYEQYF
clone size: few
J gene: TRBJ2-7
V gene: TRBV19
D gene: NA

CDR3 DNA: TGCGCCAGCAGCTTGGAGGGACTAGCGGGTGAGCAGTTCTTC
CDR3 protein: CASSLEGLAGEQFF
clone size: NA
J gene: TRBJ2-1
V gene: TRBV5-1
D gene: TRBD2

CDR3 DNA: TGCGCCAGCACCGCGGTCCTCGATTCACCCCTCCACTTT
CDR3 protein: CASTAVLDSPLHF
clone size: NA
J gene: TRBJ1-6
V gene: TRBV4-1
D gene: NA